The 14 T cell receptor beta chains in this list originate from one sample, sequenced in a study of OX40 agonist ivuxolimab in advanced cancers. The library was generated by the immunoSEQ multiplex PCR assay. TCRdb stores this immuneACCESS table with in-frame sequences only. Part of the clones is absent; in the studies checked, under half of the shortfall reflects unresolved V genes, and no reason is known for the rest. The sample table contains roughly 100,000 clones; only one count was recorded for less than 90% of them. The ten top clones hold more than 5% of the sample. The sequencing here drew on CD4+ or CD8+ T cells sorted from blood, taken in a trial of the OX40 agonist ivuxolimab. These receptors were collected from an adult with an advanced solid tumor such as melanoma, head and neck, liver or kidney cancer.

The CDR3 loop reads CASSREYNSPLHF. CDR3 nucleotides: TGTGCCAGCAGCCGGGAGTATAATTCACCCCTCCACTTT. The chain links TRBV27 to TRBJ1-6; unclear D gene. The CDR3 consists of 13 residues. The germline gives CDR1 MNHEY, CDR2 SMNVEV (reference sequence). Trimming stripped 6 bases from V and 4 bases from J, with 7 bases between.

The V gene is TRBV6-5, the J gene TRBJ2-7, with a possible D match to TRBD2 (5 bases). Trimming removed 3 bases at V and 4 bases at J, with 10 bases between. The CDR3 is 13 amino acids. Germline lookup yields CDR1 MNHEY and CDR2 SVGAGI. Here the CDR3 DNA reads TGTGCCAGCAGTTATTCGGGAAGGTACGAGCAGTACTTC. Amino acids: CASSYSGRYEQYF.

This sequence joins TRBV11-2 and TRBJ1-1; 7 nucleotides match TRBD1. Germline lookup yields CDR1 SGHAT and CDR2 FQNNGV. The CDR3 covers 14 residues. V lost 5 bases to trimming and J lost 4 bases; unmatched junction nucleotides: 7. The CDR3 coding sequence is TGTGCCAGCAGCCCACAGGGGTCCGTCACTGAAGCTTTCTTT. Protein: CASSPQGSVTEAFF.

On this clone: No DNA is shown, since the ends of the CDR3 on it are uncertain; the CDR3 is the one TCRdb lists. The V and J genes are TRBV21-1 and TRBJ1-1; TRBD1 was called by the table and not checked on the DNA. TRBV21-1 is reported as a pseudogene. The CDR3 is 18 residues long, counting both termini. The CDR3 is CASSKGTVGLGAITEAFF.

The genes are TRBV2 and TRBJ2-1, with 10 positions matching TRBD2. This CDR3 is 15 amino acids long. V shed 4 bases, J shed 6 bases, and the junction held 6 bases outside the gene matches. Germline CDR1 is SNHLY and CDR2 is FYNNEI. The DNA of the CDR3 is TGTGCCAGCAGTGTCTCAGCGGGAGGGGTCAATGAGCAGTTCTTC. Protein: CASSVSAGGVNEQFF.

The chain employs TRBV4-1 and TRBJ2-3, with 12 bases aligning to TRBD2. CDR1 MGHRA and CDR2 YSYEKL come from the germline V gene. This CDR3 spans 21 amino acids. J lost 0 bases, V lost 0 bases, and 13 bases had no gene match. Here the CDR3 DNA reads TGCGCCAGCAGCCAAGAATGGGCTAGCGGGAGGGCCGGGGCGAGCACAGATACGCAGTATTTT. Translation: CASSQEWASGRAGASTDTQYF.

This chain joins TRBV5-1 and TRBJ1-1; weak D call: TRBD1 (5 bases). V was shortened by 4 bases and J by 0 bases, with 16 bases between the two germline ends. Germline lookup yields CDR1 SGHRS and CDR2 YFSETQ. This CDR3 is built from 16 residues. The CDR3 here is CASSPGTQFMNTEAFF. For the CDR3, the DNA is TGCGCCAGCAGCCCCGGGACCCAGTTCATGAACACTGAAGCTTTCTTT.

J is TRBJ2-5 and V is TRBV7-2, with TRBD2 matching 9 bases. Germline CDR1 SGHTA, CDR2 FQGNSA. There are 15 residues in the CDR3. The trim removed 1 base at V and 7 bases at J, leaving 7 bases unmatched. DNA of the CDR3: TGTGCCAGCAGCTTAGATGCTAGCGGGACCGGGACCCAGTACTTC. It specifies CASSLDASGTGTQYF.

In this sample, this clone turned up once. The chain is built from TRBV5-4 and TRBJ2-7; unclear D gene. From germline, CDR1 is SGHNT and CDR2 YYREEE (reference sequence). With 0 bases removed from V and 0 bases from J, the gap between germline ends came to 13 bases. The CDR3 loop spans 16 amino acids. CDR3 sequence (DNA): TGTGCCAGCAGCTTGGAAGACCAGAGATCCTCCTACGAGCAGTACTTC. Translating it yields CASSLEDQRSSYEQYF.

The genes are TRBV5-1 and TRBJ2-5; 11 nucleotides match TRBD2. This CDR3 has 14 residues. Unmatched junction bases numbered 4, after V lost 4 bases and J lost 5 bases. The germline V gene has CDR1 SGHRS and CDR2 YFSETQ. The CDR3 reads CASSLASGGETQYF. The CDR3 DNA is TGCGCCAGCAGCCTCGCTAGCGGGGGGGAGACCCAGTACTTC.

This chain connects TRBV7-3 to TRBJ1-3; no clear D gene. Trimming cost V 3 bases and J 0 bases, with 9 bases left between them. This CDR3 contains 15 residues. The V gene's germline CDR1 is SGHTA and CDR2 FQGTGA. The CDR3 spells CASSFGSGSGNTIYF. The DNA of the CDR3 is TGTGCCAGCAGCTTTGGGAGCGGCTCTGGAAACACCATATATTTT.

This clone was seen only once. The V and J genes are TRBV7-8 and TRBJ1-1; D remains ambiguous. Per germline, CDR1 SGHVS and CDR2 FQNEAQ. Trimming stripped 6 bases from V and 3 bases from J, with 14 bases between. The CDR3 consists of 14 residues. The CDR3 region is CASRPTGAYTEAFF. CDR3 in DNA: TGTGCCAGCAGACCAACTGGAGCCTACACTGAAGCTTTCTTT. Full variable domain (remainder filled in from reference TRBV7-8 and TRBJ1-1): GAGVSQSPRYKVAKRGQDVALRCDPISGHVSLFWYQQALGQGPEFLTYFQNEAQLDKSGLPSDRFFAERPEGSVSTLKIQRTQQEDSAVYLCASRPTGAYTEAFFGQGTRLTVV.

The chain combines TRBV7-8 with TRBJ2-1; the D gene could be TRBD1 or TRBD2 (5 bases each). The CDR3 is made up of 15 amino acids. The V end was cut by 7 bases, the J end by 1 base, with 14 bases between. From germline, CDR1 is SGHVS and CDR2 FQNEAQ. The DNA for the CDR3 is TGTGCCAGCACCTCTGGGGGAGAGTCCTACAATGAGCAGTTCTTC. Its translation: CASTSGGESYNEQFF.

V and J are TRBV30 and TRBJ1-1; the D gene is possibly TRBD1 (5 bases). CDR3 length: 13 amino acids. V shed 0 bases and J shed 4 bases, with 9 bases lying between them. Germline CDR1 GTSNPN, CDR2 SVGIG (reference sequence). The CDR3 sequence is CAWSVGRGTEAFF. In DNA form, the CDR3 reads TGTGCCTGGAGTGTCGGAAGGGGCACTGAAGCTTTCTTT.